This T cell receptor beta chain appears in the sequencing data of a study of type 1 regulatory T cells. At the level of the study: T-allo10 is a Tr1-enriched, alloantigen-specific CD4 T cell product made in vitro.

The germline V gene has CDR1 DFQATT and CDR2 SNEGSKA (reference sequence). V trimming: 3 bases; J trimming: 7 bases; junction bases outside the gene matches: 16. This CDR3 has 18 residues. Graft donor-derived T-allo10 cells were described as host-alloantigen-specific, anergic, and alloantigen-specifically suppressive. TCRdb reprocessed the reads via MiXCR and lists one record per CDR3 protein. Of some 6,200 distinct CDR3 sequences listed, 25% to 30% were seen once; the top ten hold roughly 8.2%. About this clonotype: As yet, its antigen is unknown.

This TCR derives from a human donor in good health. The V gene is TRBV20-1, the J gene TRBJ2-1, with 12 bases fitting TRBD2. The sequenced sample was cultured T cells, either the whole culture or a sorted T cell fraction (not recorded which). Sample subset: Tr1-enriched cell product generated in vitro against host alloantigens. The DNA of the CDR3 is TGCAGTGCTAGGGTGGCTAGCGGGAGGGCCACTGGGTGGAATGAGCAGTTCTTC. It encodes CSARVASGRATGWNEQFF.